This TCR beta chain was recovered during a study of T cells in Graves' hyperthyroidism and ophthalmopathy. Amplification yielded TCR beta CDR3 regions, with RNA transcripts as the source. An initial round of RT-PCR targeting the TCR CDR3 relied on the HTBI primer set. TCRdb re-derived calls from the multiplex PCR reads in MiXCR, one entry per CDR3 protein. The data contain more than 500,000 distinct CDR3 sequences, 15% to 20% of them seen just once; the ten biggest clones take up approximately 32%. Germline V gene sequence: CDR1 LNHDA, CDR2 SQIVND (reference sequence). With 4 bases removed from V and 3 bases from J, the gap between germline ends came to 15 bases. This CDR3 region has 15 residues.

What was sequenced was blood. The chain uses TRBV19 and TRBJ1-1; tentative D call: TRBD1 (6 bases). This receptor was identified in a woman aged 25 to 45 with Graves' ophthalmopathy. CDR3: CASSTGRGWDTEAFF. In DNA form, the CDR3 reads TGTGCCAGTAGTACGGGCAGGGGCTGGGACACTGAAGCTTTCTTT. Supplemented by reference TRBV19 and TRBJ1-1, the full variable domain reads DGGITQSPKYLFRKEGQNVTLSCEQNLNHDAMYWYRQDPGQGLRLIYYSQIVNDFQKGDIAEGYSVSREKKESFPLTVTSAQKNPTAFYLCASSTGRGWDTEAFFGQGTRLTVV.